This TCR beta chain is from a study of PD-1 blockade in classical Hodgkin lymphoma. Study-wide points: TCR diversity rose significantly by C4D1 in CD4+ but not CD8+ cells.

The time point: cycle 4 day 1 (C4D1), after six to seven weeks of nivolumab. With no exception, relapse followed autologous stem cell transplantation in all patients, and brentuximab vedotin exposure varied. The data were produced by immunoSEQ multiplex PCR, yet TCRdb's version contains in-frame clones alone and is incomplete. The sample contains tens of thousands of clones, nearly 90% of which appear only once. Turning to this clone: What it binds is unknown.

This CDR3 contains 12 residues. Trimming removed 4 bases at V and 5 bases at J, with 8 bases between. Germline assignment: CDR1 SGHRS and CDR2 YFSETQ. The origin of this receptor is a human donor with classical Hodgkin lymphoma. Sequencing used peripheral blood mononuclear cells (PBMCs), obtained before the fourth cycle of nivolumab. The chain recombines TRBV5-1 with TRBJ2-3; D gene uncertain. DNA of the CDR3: TGCGCCAGCAGCCTCAATCGAGATACGCAGTATTTT. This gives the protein CASSLNRDTQYF. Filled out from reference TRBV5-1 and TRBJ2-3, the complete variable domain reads KAGVTQTPRYLIKTRGQQVTLSCSPISGHRSVSWYQQTPGQGLQFLFEYFSETQRNKGNFPGRFSGRQFSNSRSEMNVSTLELGDSALYLCASSLNRDTQYFGPGTRLTVL.